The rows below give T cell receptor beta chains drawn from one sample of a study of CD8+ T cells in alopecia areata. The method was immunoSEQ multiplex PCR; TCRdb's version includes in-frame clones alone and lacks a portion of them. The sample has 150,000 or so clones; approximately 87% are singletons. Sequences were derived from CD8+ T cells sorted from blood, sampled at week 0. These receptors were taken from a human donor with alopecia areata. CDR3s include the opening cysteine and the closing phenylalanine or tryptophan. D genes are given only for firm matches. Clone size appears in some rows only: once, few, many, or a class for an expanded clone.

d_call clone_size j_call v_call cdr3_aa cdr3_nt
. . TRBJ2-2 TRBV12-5 CASGLSETNTGELFF TGTGCTAGTGGTCTCAGCGAAACGAACACCGGGGAGCTGTTTTTT
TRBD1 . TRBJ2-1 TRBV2 CASSVGPRTGRNEQFF TGTGCCAGCAGTGTCGGACCCCGGACAGGGCGCAATGAGCAGTTCTTC
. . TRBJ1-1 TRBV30 CAWRASTDLNTEAFF TGTGCCTGGAGGGCTTCGACAGATCTGAACACTGAAGCTTTCTTT
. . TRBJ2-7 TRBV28 CASSPRGPSSSYEQYF TGTGCCAGCAGTCCCAGGGGACCCTCCTCCTCCTACGAGCAGTACTTC
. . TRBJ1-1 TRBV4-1 CAPQGSACRQNTEAFF TGCGCCCCTCAAGGATCGGCGTGCCGCCAGAACACTGAAGCTTTCTTT
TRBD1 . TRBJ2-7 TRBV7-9 CASSHETTGLVEQYF TGTGCCAGCAGCCACGAGACGACAGGGTTGGTGGAGCAGTACTTC
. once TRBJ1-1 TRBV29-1 CSVYSSNTEAFF TGCAGCGTTTATAGCTCGAACACTGAAGCTTTCTTT
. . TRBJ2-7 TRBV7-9 CASSHPGSLHEQYF TGTGCCAGCAGCCATCCCGGGAGTTTGCACGAGCAGTACTTC
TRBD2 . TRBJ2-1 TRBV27 CASTELAGGGNEQFF TGTGCCAGTACAGAACTAGCGGGAGGCGGGAATGAGCAGTTCTTC
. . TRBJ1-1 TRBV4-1 CASSQPGLNTEAFF TGCGCCAGCAGCCAACCCGGGTTGAACACTGAAGCTTTCTTT
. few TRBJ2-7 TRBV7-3 CASSARPGTSSYEQYF TGTGCCAGCAGCGCCCGCCCCGGGACAAGTTCCTACGAGCAGTACTTC
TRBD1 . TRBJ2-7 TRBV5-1 CASSSGQGVSYEQYF TGCGCCAGCAGCTCGGGACAGGGGGTCTCCTACGAGCAGTACTTC
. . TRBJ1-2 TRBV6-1 CASSEGQLYGYTF TGTGCCAGCAGTGAAGGACAGCTCTATGGCTACACCTTC
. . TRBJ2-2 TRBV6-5 CASSYTRPTGELFF TGTGCCAGCAGTTATACCCGTCCCACCGGGGAGCTGTTTTTT
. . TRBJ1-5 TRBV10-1 CASSEEGQPQHF TGCGCCAGCAGTGAGGAGGGTCAGCCCCAGCATTTT
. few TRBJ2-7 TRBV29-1 CSVGKGYEQYF TGCAGCGTCGGGAAGGGCTACGAGCAGTACTTC
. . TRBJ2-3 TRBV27 CASSFGSTDTQYF TGTGCCAGCAGTTTCGGATCGACGGATACGCAGTATTTT
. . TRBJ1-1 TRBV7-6 CASSSPGHQAFF TGTGCCAGCAGCTCTCCGGGACATCAAGCTTTCTTT
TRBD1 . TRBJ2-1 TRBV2 CASSEGRDRGKDEQFF TGTGCCAGCAGTGAAGGGAGGGACAGGGGTAAAGATGAGCAGTTCTTC
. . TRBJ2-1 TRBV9 CASSPRRENEQFF TGTGCCAGCAGCCCTCGAAGGGAAAATGAGCAGTTCTTC
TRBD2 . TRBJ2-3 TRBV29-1 CSVEITSETVDTQYF TGCAGCGTTGAAATAACTAGCGAAACGGTAGATACGCAGTATTTT
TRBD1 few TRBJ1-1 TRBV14 CASSQVRTGNTEAFF TGTGCCAGCAGCCAAGTGAGGACAGGGAACACTGAAGCTTTCTTT
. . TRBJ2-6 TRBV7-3 CASSYRVSGANVLTF TGTGCCAGCAGTTACAGGGTCTCTGGGGCCAACGTCCTGACTTTC
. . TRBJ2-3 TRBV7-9 CASIPRVAPNTDTQYF TGTGCCAGCATCCCCCGGGTAGCGCCAAACACAGATACGCAGTATTTT
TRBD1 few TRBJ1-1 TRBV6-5 CASSQGTEAFF TGTGCCAGCAGTCAAGGGACAGAGGCTTTCTTT
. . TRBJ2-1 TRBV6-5 CASSYFDLVGEQFF TGTGCCAGCAGTTACTTTGATCTAGTCGGTGAGCAGTTCTTC
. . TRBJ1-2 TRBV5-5 CASSLNYGYTF TGTGCCAGCAGCTTGAACTATGGCTACACCTTC
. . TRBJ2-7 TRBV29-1 CSVEYGDEQYF TGCAGCGTTGAGTACGGGGACGAGCAGTACTTC
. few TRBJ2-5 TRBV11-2 CASSQRETREDEETQYF TGTGCCAGCAGCCAGAGGGAAACCAGGGAGGATGAAGAGACCCAGTACTTC
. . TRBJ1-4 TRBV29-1 CSVRPGQNEKLFF TGCAGCGTCCGCCCTGGACAGAATGAAAAACTGTTTTTT
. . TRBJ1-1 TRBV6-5 CASLDESGVNTEAFF TGTGCCAGCCTTGACGAGTCGGGGGTGAACACTGAAGCTTTCTTT
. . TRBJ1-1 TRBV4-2 CASSQAPYGNTEAFF TGTGCCAGCAGCCAAGCTCCGTACGGGAACACTGAAGCTTTCTTT
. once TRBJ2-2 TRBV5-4 CASSPPHRNTGELFF TGTGCCAGCAGCCCCCCACACAGGAACACCGGGGAGCTGTTTTTT
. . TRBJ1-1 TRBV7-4 CASSLGRNTEAFF TGTGCCAGCAGCCTTGGACGCAACACTGAAGCTTTCTTT
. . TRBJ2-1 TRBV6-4 CASSDTLLGEQFF TGTGCCAGCAGTGACACCCTATTGGGTGAGCAGTTCTTC
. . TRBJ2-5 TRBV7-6 CASSLSLAEETQYF TGTGCCAGCAGCTTAAGTCTAGCAGAAGAGACCCAGTACTTC
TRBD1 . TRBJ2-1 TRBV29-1 CSVRTGDDNEQFF TGCAGCGTTCGAACAGGGGACGACAATGAGCAGTTCTTC
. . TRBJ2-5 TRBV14 CASSQEVSGTQYF TGTGCCAGCAGCCAAGAAGTTTCGGGGACCCAGTACTTC
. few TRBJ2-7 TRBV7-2 CASSQPGGSYEQYF TGTGCCAGCAGCCAACCCGGCGGGTCCTACGAGCAGTACTTC
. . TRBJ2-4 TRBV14 CASSQESRETALLVAKNIQYF TGTGCCAGCAGCCAAGAGTCGCGCGAGACAGCTCTCCTAGTAGCCAAAAACATTCAGTACTTC
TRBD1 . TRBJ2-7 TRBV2 CASSEGQGLYYEQYF TGTGCCAGCAGCGAAGGACAGGGGCTGTACTACGAGCAGTACTTC
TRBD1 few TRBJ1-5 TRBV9 CASSATGQHNQPQHF TGTGCCAGCAGCGCGACGGGACAGCACAATCAGCCCCAGCATTTT
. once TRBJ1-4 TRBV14 CASSHRDTGSTNEKLFF TGTGCCAGCAGCCACCGGGACACCGGATCAACTAATGAAAAACTGTTTTTT
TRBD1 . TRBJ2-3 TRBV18 CASSLTGQGRTDTQYF TGTGCCAGCTCCCTGACCGGACAGGGGAGGACAGATACGCAGTATTTT
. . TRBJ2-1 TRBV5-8 CASSLAREANEQFF TGTGCCAGCAGCTTGGCCAGGGAGGCCAATGAGCAGTTCTTC